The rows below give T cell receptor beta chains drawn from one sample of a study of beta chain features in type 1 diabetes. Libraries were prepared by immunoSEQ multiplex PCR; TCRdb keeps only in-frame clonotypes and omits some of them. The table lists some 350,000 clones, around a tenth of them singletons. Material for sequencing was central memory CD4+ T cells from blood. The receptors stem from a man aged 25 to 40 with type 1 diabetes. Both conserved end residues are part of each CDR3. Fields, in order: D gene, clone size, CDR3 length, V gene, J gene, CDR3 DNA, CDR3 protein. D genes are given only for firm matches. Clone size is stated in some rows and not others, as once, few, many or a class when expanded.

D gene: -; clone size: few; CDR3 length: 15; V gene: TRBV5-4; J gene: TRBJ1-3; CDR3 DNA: TGTGCCAGCAGCTTATCACAGGCCTCTGGAAACACCATATATTTT; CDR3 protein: CASSLSQASGNTIYF
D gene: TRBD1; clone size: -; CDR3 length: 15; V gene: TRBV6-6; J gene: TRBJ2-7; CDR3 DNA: TGTGCCAGCAGCCACCCGGACAGGGGAATTTCCGAGCAGTACTTC; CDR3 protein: CASSHPDRGISEQYF
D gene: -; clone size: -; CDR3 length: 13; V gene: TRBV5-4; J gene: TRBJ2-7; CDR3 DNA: TGTGCCAGCCTTGACAGAAACTCCTACGAGCAGTACTTC; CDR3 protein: CASLDRNSYEQYF
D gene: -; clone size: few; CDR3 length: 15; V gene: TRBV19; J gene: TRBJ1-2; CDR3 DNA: TGTGCCAGTATTGATTCTCGGGGACGGACGGGAGGCTACACCTTC; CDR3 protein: CASIDSRGRTGGYTF
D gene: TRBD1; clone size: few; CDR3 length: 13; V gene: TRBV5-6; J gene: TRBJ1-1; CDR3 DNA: TGTGCCAGCAGCTCACTACAGGGGACTGAAGCTTTCTTT; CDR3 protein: CASSSLQGTEAFF
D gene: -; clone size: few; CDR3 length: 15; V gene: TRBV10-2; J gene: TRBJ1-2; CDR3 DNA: TGCGCCAGCAGTGAGTCGCTAGGCATTAACTATGGCTACACCTTC; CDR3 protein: CASSESLGINYGYTF
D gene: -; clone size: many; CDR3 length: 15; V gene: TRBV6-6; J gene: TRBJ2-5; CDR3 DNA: TGTGCCAGCAGCCCTCGGGGGGACACAAGGGAGACCCAGTACTTC; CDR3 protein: CASSPRGDTRETQYF
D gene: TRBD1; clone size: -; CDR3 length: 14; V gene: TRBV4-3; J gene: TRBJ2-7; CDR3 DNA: TGCGCCAGCAGCCGACAAAGACAGGGTTACGAGCAGTACTTC; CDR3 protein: CASSRQRQGYEQYF
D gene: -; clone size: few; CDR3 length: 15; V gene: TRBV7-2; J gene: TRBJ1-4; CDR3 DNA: TGTGCCAGCAGCCCCCAGGCCAGCACTAATGAAAAACTGTTTTTT; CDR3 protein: CASSPQASTNEKLFF
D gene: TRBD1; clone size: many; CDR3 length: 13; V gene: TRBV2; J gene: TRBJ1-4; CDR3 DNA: TGTGCCAGCAGTGGACAGGGGGATGAAAAACTGTTTTTT; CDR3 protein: CASSGQGDEKLFF
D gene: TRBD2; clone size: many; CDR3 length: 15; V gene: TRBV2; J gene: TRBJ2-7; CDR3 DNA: TGTGCCAGCAGTTACACCGGGACTAGCGGGTCAGTGCAGTACTTC; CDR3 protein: CASSYTGTSGSVQYF
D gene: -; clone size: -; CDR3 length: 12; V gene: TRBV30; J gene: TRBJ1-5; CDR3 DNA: TGTGCCTGGAGTGCCCCCCGGGGACCCCAGCATTTT; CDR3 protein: CAWSAPRGPQHF
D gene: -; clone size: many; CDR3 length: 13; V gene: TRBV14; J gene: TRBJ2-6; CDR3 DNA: TGTGCCAGCAGCCATGCGGTGGCCAACGTCCTGACTTTC; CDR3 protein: CASSHAVANVLTF
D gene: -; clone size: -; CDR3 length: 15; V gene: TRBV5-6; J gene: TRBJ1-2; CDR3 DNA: TGTGCCAGCAGCAAGGGAAACCCAGTGGGCTATGGCTACACCTTC; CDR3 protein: CASSKGNPVGYGYTF
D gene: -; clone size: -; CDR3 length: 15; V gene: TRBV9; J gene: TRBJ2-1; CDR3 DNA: TGTGCCAGCAGCGACGGACAGAGCTCCTACAATGAGCAGTTCTTC; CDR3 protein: CASSDGQSSYNEQFF
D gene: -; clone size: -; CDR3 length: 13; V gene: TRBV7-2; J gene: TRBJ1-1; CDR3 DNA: TGTGCCAGCAGCTTAGTCCGGGACACTGAAGCTTTCTTT; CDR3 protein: CASSLVRDTEAFF
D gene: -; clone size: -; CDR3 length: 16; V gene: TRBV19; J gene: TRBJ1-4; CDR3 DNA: TGTGCCAGTAGCCGAAGGTGGGGGGCCGGGAGTGAAAAACTGTTTTTT; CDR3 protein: CASSRRWGAGSEKLFF
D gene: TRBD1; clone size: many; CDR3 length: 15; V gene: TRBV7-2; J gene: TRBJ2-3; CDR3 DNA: TGTGCCAGCAGCTCGCAAGGGACAGGGTGGGGTTCGCAGTATTTT; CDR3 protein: CASSSQGTGWGSQYF
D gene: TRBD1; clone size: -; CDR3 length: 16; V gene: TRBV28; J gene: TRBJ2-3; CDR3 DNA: TGTGCCAGCAGTCAACAGGGGACGGGTTGGACAGATACGCAGTATTTT; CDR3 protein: CASSQQGTGWTDTQYF
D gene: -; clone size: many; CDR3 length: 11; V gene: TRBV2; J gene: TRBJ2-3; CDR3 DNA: TGTGCCAGCAGTGCGTCGGATACGCAGTATTTT; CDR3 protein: CASSASDTQYF
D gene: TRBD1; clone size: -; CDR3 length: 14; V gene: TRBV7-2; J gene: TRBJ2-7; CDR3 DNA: TGTGCCAGCAGCCGACAGGGGGCTCAAAACGAGCAGTACTTC; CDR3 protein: CASSRQGAQNEQYF
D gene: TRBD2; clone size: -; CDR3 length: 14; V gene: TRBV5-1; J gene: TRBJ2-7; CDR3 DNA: TGCGCCAGCAGCTTGAGCGGGACCACCTACGAGCAGTACTTC; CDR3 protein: CASSLSGTTYEQYF
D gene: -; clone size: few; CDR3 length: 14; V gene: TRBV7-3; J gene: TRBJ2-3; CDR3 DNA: TGTGCCAGCAGCCCTGGGACCGGCACAGATACGCAGTATTTT; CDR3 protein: CASSPGTGTDTQYF
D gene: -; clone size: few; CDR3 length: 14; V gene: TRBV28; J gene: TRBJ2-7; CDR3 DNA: TGTGCCAGCAGCCGCCAGCACAGCACCTACGAGCAGTACTTC; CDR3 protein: CASSRQHSTYEQYF
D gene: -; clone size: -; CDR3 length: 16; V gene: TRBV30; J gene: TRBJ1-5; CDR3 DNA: TGTGCCTGGAGAACAGGACAAATTGTTAGCAATCAGCCCCAGCATTTT; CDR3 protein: CAWRTGQIVSNQPQHF
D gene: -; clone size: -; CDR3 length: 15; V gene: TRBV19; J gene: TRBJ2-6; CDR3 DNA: TGTGCCAGTAGTATAAGGAACTCTGGGGCCAACGTCCTGACTTTC; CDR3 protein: CASSIRNSGANVLTF
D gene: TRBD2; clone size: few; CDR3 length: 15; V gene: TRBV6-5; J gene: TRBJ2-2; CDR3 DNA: TGTGCCAGCAGTTACTCGACTAGCGGGGGGATGGAGCTGTTTTTT; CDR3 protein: CASSYSTSGGMELFF
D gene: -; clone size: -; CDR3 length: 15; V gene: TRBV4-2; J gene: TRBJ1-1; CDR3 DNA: TGTGCCAGCAGCCCCAGGGAAGAGGTCTACACTGAAGCTTTCTTT; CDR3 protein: CASSPREEVYTEAFF
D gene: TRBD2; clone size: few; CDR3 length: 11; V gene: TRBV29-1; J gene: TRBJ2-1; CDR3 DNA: TGCAGCGGAACTAGCGGGAATGAGCAGTTCTTC; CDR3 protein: CSGTSGNEQFF
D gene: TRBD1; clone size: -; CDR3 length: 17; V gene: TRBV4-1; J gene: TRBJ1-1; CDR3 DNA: TGCGCCAGCAGCCAAGCTGGGACAGGGTGGGAGAACACTGAAGCTTTCTTT; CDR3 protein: CASSQAGTGWENTEAFF
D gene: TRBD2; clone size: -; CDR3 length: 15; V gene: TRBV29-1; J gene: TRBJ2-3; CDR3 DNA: TGCAGCGTTGCATCTAGCGGAGAAGGCACAGATACGCAGTATTTT; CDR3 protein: CSVASSGEGTDTQYF
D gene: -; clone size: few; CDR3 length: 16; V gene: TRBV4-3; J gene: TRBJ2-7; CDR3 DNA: TGCGCCAGCAGCCAAGATCTTGGCGCATTATCCTACGAGCAGTACTTC; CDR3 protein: CASSQDLGALSYEQYF
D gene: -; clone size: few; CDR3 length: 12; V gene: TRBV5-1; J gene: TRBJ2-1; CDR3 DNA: TGCGCCAGCAGCCTCGCCTGGGACCGTCGGTTCTTC; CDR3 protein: CASSLAWDRRFF
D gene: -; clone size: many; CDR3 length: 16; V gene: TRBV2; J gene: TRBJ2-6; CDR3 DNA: TGTGCCAGCAGGGGGTATATCACCTCTGGGGCCAACGTCCTGACTTTC; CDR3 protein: CASRGYITSGANVLTF
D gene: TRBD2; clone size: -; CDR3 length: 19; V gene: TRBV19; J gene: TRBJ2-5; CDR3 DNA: TGTGCCAGTAGTACGTATAAGGCACTAGCGGGAGTTCGGCAAGAGACCCAGTACTTC; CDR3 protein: CASSTYKALAGVRQETQYF
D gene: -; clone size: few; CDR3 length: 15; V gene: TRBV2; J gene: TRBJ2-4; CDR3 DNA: TGTGCCAGCACTGAGGGGCTTTTCACCAAAAACATTCAGTACTTC; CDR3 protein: CASTEGLFTKNIQYF
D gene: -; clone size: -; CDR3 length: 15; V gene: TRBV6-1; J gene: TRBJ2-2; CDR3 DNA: TGTGCCAGCAGGTTGAGTGGGTTGCGGACCGGGGAGCTGTTTTTT; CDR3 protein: CASRLSGLRTGELFF
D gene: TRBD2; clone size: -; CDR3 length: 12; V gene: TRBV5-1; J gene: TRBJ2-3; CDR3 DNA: TGCGCCAGCAGAAGGGAGGGGTATACGCAGTATTTT; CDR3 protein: CASRREGYTQYF
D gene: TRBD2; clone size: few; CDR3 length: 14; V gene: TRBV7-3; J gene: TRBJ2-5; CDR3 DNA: TGTGCCAGCAGCTTAAACGGGGGAGGGGAGACCCAGTACTTC; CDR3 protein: CASSLNGGGETQYF
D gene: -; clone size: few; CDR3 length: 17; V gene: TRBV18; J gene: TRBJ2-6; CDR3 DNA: TGTGCCAGCTCACCATTTGGGACGGACTCTGGGGCCAACGTCCTGACTTTC; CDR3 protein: CASSPFGTDSGANVLTF
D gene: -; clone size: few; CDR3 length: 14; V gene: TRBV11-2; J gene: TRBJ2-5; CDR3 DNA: TGTGCCAGCAGCTTAGTAGACAGGAAGGAGACCCAGTACTTC; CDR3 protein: CASSLVDRKETQYF
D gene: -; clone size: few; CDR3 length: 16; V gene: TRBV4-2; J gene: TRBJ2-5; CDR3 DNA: TGTGCCAGCAGCCAAGGGGGGACTGGCCAACAAGAGACCCAGTACTTC; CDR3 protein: CASSQGGTGQQETQYF
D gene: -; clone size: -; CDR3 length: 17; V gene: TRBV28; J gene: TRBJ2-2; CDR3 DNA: TGTGCCAGCAGTTTCGGAATGGTAGGGGGAAGGCCCGGGGAGCTGTTTTTT; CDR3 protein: CASSFGMVGGRPGELFF
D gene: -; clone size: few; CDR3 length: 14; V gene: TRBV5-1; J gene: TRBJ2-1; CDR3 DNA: TGCGCCAGCAGCTTGGGCGATTCCTACAATGAGCAGTTCTTC; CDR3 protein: CASSLGDSYNEQFF
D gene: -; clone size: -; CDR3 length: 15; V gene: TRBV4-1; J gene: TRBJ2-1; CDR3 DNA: TGCGCCAGCAGCCAAGAAAAGCGGGTATACAATGAGCAGTTCTTC; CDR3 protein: CASSQEKRVYNEQFF
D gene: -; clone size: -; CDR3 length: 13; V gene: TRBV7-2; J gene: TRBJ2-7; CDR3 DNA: TGTGCCAGCAGCTTCCACACAGGCTACGAGCAGTACTTC; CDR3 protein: CASSFHTGYEQYF
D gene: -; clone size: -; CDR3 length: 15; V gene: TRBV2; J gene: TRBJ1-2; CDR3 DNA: TGTGCCAGCAGTTTAGACGGACTACCTAACTATGGCTACACCTTC; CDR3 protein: CASSLDGLPNYGYTF
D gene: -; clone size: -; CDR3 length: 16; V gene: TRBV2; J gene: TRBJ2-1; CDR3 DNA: TGTGCCAGCAGTGTTAGCTCAAGGGATTATTACAATGAGCAGTTCTTC; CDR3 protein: CASSVSSRDYYNEQFF
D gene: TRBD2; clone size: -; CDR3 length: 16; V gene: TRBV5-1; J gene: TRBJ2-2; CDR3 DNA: TGCGCCAGCAGCTCCCTAGCGGAGTCGAACACCGGGGAGCTGTTTTTT; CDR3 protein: CASSSLAESNTGELFF
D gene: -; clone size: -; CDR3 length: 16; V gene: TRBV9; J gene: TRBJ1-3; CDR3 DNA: TGTGCCAGCAGCGTGTTACAGGGTATCTCTGGAAACACCATATATTTT; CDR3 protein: CASSVLQGISGNTIYF
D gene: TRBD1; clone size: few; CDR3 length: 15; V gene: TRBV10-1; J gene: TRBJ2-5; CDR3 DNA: TGCGCCAGCAGTGAGTCGGTAACAGGGGCAGAGACCCAGTACTTC; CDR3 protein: CASSESVTGAETQYF
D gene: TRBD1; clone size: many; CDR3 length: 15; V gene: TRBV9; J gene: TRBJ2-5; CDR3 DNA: TGTGCCAGCAGCGTAGCGGCAGGGGGTCGAGAGACCCAGTACTTC; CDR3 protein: CASSVAAGGRETQYF